A single sample is the source of the 4 T cell receptor beta chains below, sequenced in a study of T cell responses to AZD1222 COVID-19 vaccine. Assay: immunoSEQ multiplex PCR; the TCRdb copy retains only in-frame clones and omits some. The data contain 120,000 or so clones, roughly 82% of them seen just once; the ten biggest clones take up about a quarter. The sample was peripheral blood, taken 28 days after the second AZD1222 dose. The receptors derive from an adult who received the AZD1222 COVID-19 vaccine.

The rearrangement links TRBV6-5 to TRBJ2-7; 7 bases map to TRBD2. Trimming took 6 bases from V and 3 from J; bases not matched to a gene: 8. Per germline, CDR1 MNHEY and CDR2 SVGAGI. This CDR3 is built from 14 residues. CDR3 DNA: TGTGCCAGCAGGGACCAGGGAGGGGACTACGAGCAGTACTTC. Its protein is CASRDQGGDYEQYF.

This clone was seen a handful of times. V gene TRBV21-1 combines with J gene TRBJ1-5. TRBV21-1 is annotated as a pseudogene. CDR3 size: 18 residues. CDR3 sequence (DNA): TGTGCCAGCAGCAAAATCCAGGGGGGGGAGATGCGCAATCAGCCCCAGCATTTT. Residues: CASSKIQGGEMRNQPQHF.

A single count supports this clone. The chain recombines TRBV4-2 with TRBJ1-2; 10 bases are shared with TRBD1. V trimming: 4 bases; J trimming: 3 bases; junction bases outside the gene matches: 8. From germline, CDR1 is LGHNA and CDR2 YNFKEQ. CDR3 length: 16 amino acids. In DNA form, the CDR3 reads TGTGCCAGCAGCCGGGGGCAAGGACAGGGGGACTATGGCTACACCTTC. The encoded protein is CASSRGQGQGDYGYTF.

This chain connects TRBV28 to TRBJ2-7; TRBD1 might be the D (6 bases). From germline, CDR1 is MDHEN and CDR2 SYDVKM. Trimming took 2 bases from V and 2 from J, leaving 13 bases between them. CDR3 length: 15 amino acids. This CDR3 reads CASSLHKDRTYEQYF. CDR3 bases: TGTGCCAGCAGTTTACATAAAGACAGGACCTACGAGCAGTACTTC.